This entry lists 7 T cell receptor beta chains sequenced from one sample in a study of blood T cell repertoires in COVID-19. The table came from immunoSEQ multiplex PCR; TCRdb's copy has only in-frame clones and leaves some out. The sample holds some 260,000 clones, approximately 82% seen once. Sequencing was carried out using peripheral blood. All receptors come from a woman aged 18-29 years with acute or convalescent COVID-19.

A single count supports this clone. This chain joins TRBV9 and TRBJ2-5; TRBD2 agrees at 15 bases. CDR3 length: 18 amino acids. Germline-derived CDR1 and CDR2 are SGDLS and YYNGEE. V shed 5 bases, J shed 1 base, and the junction held 9 bases outside the gene matches. The chain's CDR3 is CASSPGLAGGPFQETQYF. CDR3 in DNA: TGTGCCAGCAGTCCAGGACTAGCGGGAGGGCCTTTCCAAGAGACCCAGTACTTC.

This clone was observed a handful of times. The chain uses TRBV27 and TRBJ1-6, with no clear D. The V gene lost 1 base and the J gene lost 9 bases, with 10 bases spanning the gap. Germline loops: CDR1 MNHEY, CDR2 SMNVEV (reference sequence). The CDR3 loop spans 14 amino acids. The CDR3 DNA reads as TGTGCCAGCAGTTTATGGCGGCAAGGTTCACCCCTCCACTTT. Translating gives CASSLWRQGSPLHF.

The CDR3 DNA is TGTGCCACCACCCAGTCGACAGGGGGCTGGGCTTTCTTT. It translates to CATTQSTGGWAFF. The rearrangement uses TRBV15 and TRBJ1-1; 10 bases are a match to TRBD1. This CDR3 region has 13 residues. Germline V gene sequence: CDR1 LNHNV, CDR2 YYDKDF (reference sequence). The ends lost 7 bases at V and 11 bases at J; junction bases unmatched: 10.

J is TRBJ2-3 and V is TRBV6-1; TRBD1 matches 7 bases. CDR1 is MNHNS, CDR2 SASEGT, per germline. The CDR3 covers 15 residues. After removal of 3 bases from V and 2 bases from J, the junction contained 5 bases not matched to a gene. In DNA form, the CDR3 reads TGTGCCAGCAGTGAGATGGGGACAGTCACAGATACGCAGTATTTT. It yields the protein CASSEMGTVTDTQYF.

V usage is TRBV10-3 and J usage is TRBJ1-6; TRBD1 matches 9 bases. This CDR3 is built from 14 residues. Germline-derived CDR1 and CDR2 are ENHRY and SYGVKD. After removal of 6 bases from V and 8 bases from J, the junction contained 5 bases not matched to a gene. The CDR3 DNA is TGTGCCATCAGGAACGGGACAGGGTATTCACCCCTCCACTTT. This codes for CAIRNGTGYSPLHF.

The rearrangement uses TRBV11-3 and TRBJ2-1; 8 bases align to TRBD2. From germline, CDR1 is SGHNT and CDR2 YENEEA. V dropped 5 bases and J dropped 2; count of bases not matched to a gene: 5. This CDR3 contains 15 residues. The CDR3 nucleotides are TGTGCCAGCAGCCAGGGACTAGGGGCCTACAATGAGCAGTTCTTC. Protein: CASSQGLGAYNEQFF.

This chain joins TRBV19 and TRBJ1-4; no clear D gene. Germline-derived CDR1 and CDR2 are LNHDA and SQIVND (reference sequence). V lost 3 bases and J lost 7, with 12 bases in between. The length of the CDR3 is 14 residues. CDR3 protein: CASSINWGGEKLFF. In nucleotides, the CDR3 is TGTGCCAGTAGTATTAATTGGGGAGGTGAAAAACTGTTTTTT.